This T cell receptor beta chain derives from a study of blood T cell repertoires in COVID-19. Study information: Italy, Spain and the United States were the sources of the convalescent and acute COVID-19 samples. Sample material is recorded as cDNA or gDNA derived from T cells, B-cell-depleted T cells, or PBMCs.

In the authors' workflow: Reference gene primer amplification in the assay estimated nucleated cell counts. Assay used: immunoSEQ multiplex PCR; TCRdb lists only in-frame clones, some missing. That table supplies the V and J calls and clone size; D and trimming were determined from the DNA. Of roughly 100,000 clones listed, around 86% are singletons. CDR1 and CDR2 from the germline V gene are SNHLY and FYNNEI. CDR3 length: 13 amino acids. After removal of 7 bases from V and 3 bases from J, the junction contained 6 bases not matched to a gene. The V and J genes are TRBV2 and TRBJ2-7, with 7 nucleotides matching TRBD1. This TCR was sampled from a man at least 80 years old with acute or convalescent COVID-19. Material: peripheral blood. The CDR3 sequence: CASTRDSIYEQYF. CDR3 coding DNA: TGTGCCAGCACCAGGGACAGTATCTACGAGCAGTACTTC.